The 32 T cell receptor beta chains listed next were all sequenced from one sample in a study of blood T cell repertoires in COVID-19. Only in-frame clones appear in the TCRdb table, and some are missing; sequencing was by immunoSEQ multiplex PCR. This table holds 150,000 to 200,000 clones, around 89% found once. Sequenced: peripheral blood. These receptors all come from a man aged 40-49 years with active or convalescent COVID-19.

The chain carries TRBV19 and TRBJ1-5, with D uncertain. The germline V gene has CDR1 LNHDA and CDR2 SQIVND (reference sequence). The ends were cut back, 2 bases at V and 5 bases at J, with 16 bases in the middle. The CDR3 spans 16 residues. CDR3 sequence: CASSISGSVGDQPQHF. The DNA for the CDR3 is TGTGCCAGTAGTATATCGGGGTCCGTGGGCGATCAGCCCCAGCATTTT. The full variable domain, completed using reference TRBV19 and TRBJ1-5, is DGGITQSPKYLFRKEGQNVTLSCEQNLNHDAMYWYRQDPGQGLRLIYYSQIVNDFQKGDIAEGYSVSREKKESFPLTVTSAQKNPTAFYLCASSISGSVGDQPQHFGDGTRLSIL.

V is TRBV6-6 and J is TRBJ2-2; D call uncertain. Germline assignment: CDR1 MNHNY and CDR2 SVGAGI (reference sequence). The CDR3 loop spans 14 amino acids. V dropped 4 bases and J dropped 1 base, with 7 bases sitting between them. CDR3: CASSSQMNTGELFF. The CDR3 region has the DNA TGTGCCAGCAGTTCCCAGATGAACACCGGGGAGCTGTTTTTT.

J is TRBJ2-7 and V is TRBV5-1; 8 bases are shared with TRBD1. Per the germline V gene, CDR1 is SGHRS and CDR2 is YFSETQ. The V segment lost 4 bases and the J segment 5 bases; nucleotides outside the gene matches: 11. The CDR3 is 15 amino acids. CDR3 sequence (DNA): TGCGCCAGCAGCGGTGAGACAGGGGTGAAGAACGAGCAGTACTTC. Translated: CASSGETGVKNEQYF.

The chain recombines TRBV6-2 or TRBV6-3 with TRBJ1-1; D gene uncertain. V was pared by 0 bases and J by 6 bases, with 17 bases between. This CDR3 contains 16 residues. In germline, CDR1 is MNHEY, CDR2 SVGEGT. CDR3 bases: TGTGCCAGCAGTTACTCAACCGGAGGGCGATACGCTGAAGCTTTCTTT. It translates to CASSYSTGGRYAEAFF.

V gene TRBV10-2 combines with J gene TRBJ1-1; the D gene is possibly TRBD1 (6 bases). The length of the CDR3 is 13 residues. Trimming removed 5 bases at V and 6 bases at J, with 13 bases between. Looked up from germline, CDR1 is WSHSY and CDR2 is SAAADI. The CDR3 DNA is TGCGCCAGCAGTAACAGGGTTGCCCCTGAAGCTTTCTTT. This gives the protein CASSNRVAPEAFF.

The rearrangement joins TRBV29-1 to TRBJ1-2, with 9 bases identical to TRBD1. The ends lost 0 bases at V and 1 base at J; junction bases unmatched: 6. Germline V CDR1 and CDR2: SQVTM, ANQGSEA. The CDR3 sequence is 16 residues long. CDR3 DNA: TGCAGCGTTGAAGAAGGACAGGGGTTCTTTAACTATGGCTACACCTTC. Protein product: CSVEEGQGFFNYGYTF.

The rearrangement uses TRBV5-6 and TRBJ1-6, with TRBD1 identical over 7 bases. Germline CDR1 SGHDT, CDR2 YYEEEE. The trim removed 6 bases at V and 7 bases at J, leaving 7 bases unmatched. CDR3 length equals 14 residues. In nucleotides, the CDR3 is TGTGCCAGCACTATGGGGGACAGAAATTCACCCCTCCACTTT. Its protein is CASTMGDRNSPLHF.

The genes are TRBV2 and TRBJ2-1, with 7 bases lining up with TRBD1. V was pared by 2 bases and J by 10 bases, with 20 bases of the junction left unmatched. CDR1 is SNHLY and CDR2 is FYNNEI in the germline V gene. The CDR3 contains 18 residues. CDR3: CASSEIGGSRVRVEEQFF. The DNA of the CDR3 is TGTGCCAGCAGTGAAATAGGGGGCAGTCGGGTGAGGGTTGAGGAGCAGTTCTTC.

This sequence joins TRBV5-5 and TRBJ1-3; D might be TRBD1 (5 bases). CDR1 and CDR2 from the germline V gene are SGHKS and YYEKEE (reference sequence). CDR3 length: 15 residues. Trimming took 4 bases from V and 3 from J, leaving 14 bases between them. DNA for the CDR3: TGTGCCAGCAGCCCCCGGGGGGGTTTTGGAAACACCATATATTTT. The encoded protein is CASSPRGGFGNTIYF.

V and J are TRBV6-5 and TRBJ2-7; 8 nucleotides match TRBD1. The J segment lost 0 bases and the V segment lost 10 bases, leaving 8 bases of the junction unmatched. CDR1 is MNHEY and CDR2 is SVGAGI in the germline V gene. The CDR3 runs to 14 residues. CDR3 region: CATQRTGRSYEQYF. The CDR3 DNA sequence: TGTGCCACACAACGGACAGGGCGCTCCTACGAGCAGTACTTC.

The rearrangement links TRBV11-3 to TRBJ2-2; no firm D call. V was clipped by 0 bases and J by 6 bases, with 5 bases between them. Germline CDR1 reads SGHNT; CDR2 reads YENEEA. This CDR3 has 13 residues. CDR3 sequence: CASSLDRAGELFF. CDR3 coding DNA: TGTGCCAGCAGCTTAGATCGGGCCGGGGAGCTGTTTTTT.

The chain employs TRBV9 and TRBJ1-1, with 8 bases lining up with TRBD1. This CDR3 region has 13 residues. Germline-derived CDR1 and CDR2 are SGDLS and YYNGEE. The J segment lost 10 bases and the V segment lost 0 bases, leaving 5 bases of the junction unmatched. CDR3 nucleotide sequence: TGTGCCAGCAGCGTAGCAGGGGGCGGGATAGCTTTCTTT. It codes for CASSVAGGGIAFF.

This chain joins TRBV4-1 and TRBJ1-1; D possibly corresponds to TRBD1 (6 bases). The CDR3 consists of 13 residues. Germline assignment: CDR1 MGHRA and CDR2 YSYEKL. V lost 1 base, J lost 4 bases, and 7 bases lay in between. CDR3 sequence reads: CASSQAQGTEAFF. The CDR3 DNA sequence: TGCGCCAGCAGCCAAGCACAGGGCACTGAAGCTTTCTTT.

V usage is TRBV5-5 and J usage is TRBJ1-4, with 10 bases that match TRBD1. The CDR3 consists of 18 residues. Per germline, CDR1 SGHKS and CDR2 YYEKEE (reference sequence). The V gene end was trimmed by 6 bases and the J gene end by 0 bases; junction bases not matched to a gene: 11. The CDR3 DNA follows: TGTGCCAGCAACGAGGACAGGGGGTTCCCTTCAACTAATGAAAAACTGTTTTTT. This codes for CASNEDRGFPSTNEKLFF.

This clone has just a few counts. The rearrangement links TRBV19 to TRBJ1-2; 8 bases fit TRBD1. Germline V gene sequence: CDR1 LNHDA, CDR2 SQIVND (reference sequence). V trimming: 3 bases; J trimming: 4 bases; junction bases outside the gene matches: 1. CDR3 size: 13 residues. In DNA form, the CDR3 reads TGTGCCAGTAGTATTACAGGGGGCTATGGCTACACCTTC. This gives the protein CASSITGGYGYTF.

The gene calls are TRBV19 and TRBJ2-7; D may be TRBD1 (5 bases). Germline values: CDR1 LNHDA, CDR2 SQIVND (reference sequence). V lost 5 bases to trimming and J lost 2 bases, with 10 bases between them. There are 13 residues in the CDR3. CDR3 sequence (DNA): TGTGCCAGTAGTTACAGGTCAGCCTACGAGCAGTACTTC. Protein product: CASSYRSAYEQYF.

The rearrangement joins TRBV6-5 to TRBJ2-7; 7 bases are shared with TRBD1. The ends lost 3 bases at V and 0 bases at J; junction bases unmatched: 2. The CDR3 covers 14 residues. CDR1 and CDR2 from the germline V gene are MNHEY and SVGAGI. CDR3 loop: CASSYYRGSYEQYF. CDR3 sequence (DNA): TGTGCCAGCAGTTATTACAGGGGCTCCTACGAGCAGTACTTC.

The chain couples TRBV10-3 to TRBJ1-2, with 7 bases identical to TRBD1. The V and J ends lost 6 bases and 0 bases, in that order; junction bases with no gene match: 7. The CDR3 is 15 amino acids. Per the germline V gene, CDR1 is ENHRY and CDR2 is SYGVKD. The CDR3: CAISRGGTANYGYTF. DNA for the CDR3: TGTGCCATCAGCCGAGGAGGGACAGCTAACTATGGCTACACCTTC.

This chain uses TRBV18 with TRBJ1-3; D gene uncertain. The CDR3 spans 13 residues. Germline CDR1 and CDR2: KGHSH and LQKENI. V lost 8 bases to trimming and J lost 4 bases, with 12 bases between them. The CDR3 DNA reads TGTGCCAGCACGGAGTTCTACGGAAACACCATATATTTT. As protein: CASTEFYGNTIYF.

The rearrangement uses TRBV7-2 and TRBJ2-1; 9 bases are a match to TRBD1. Germline CDR1 and CDR2: SGHTA and FQGNSA. The CDR3 extends over 16 amino acids. V was pared by 5 bases and J by 6 bases, with 11 bases of the junction left unmatched. CDR3 bases: TGTGCCAGCAGCCCTAGGGGTATGACAGGGGGCAATGAGCAGTTCTTC. As protein: CASSPRGMTGGNEQFF.

This rearrangement joins TRBV28 to TRBJ2-3; 13 bases are a match to TRBD2. Germline V gene data show CDR1 as MDHEN and CDR2 as SYDVKM. The CDR3 is 17 amino acids. V gave up 4 bases and J gave up 4 bases; unmatched junction bases: 8. The CDR3 sequence: CASSWRTSGRQADTQYF. The CDR3 DNA reads TGTGCCAGCAGTTGGCGGACTAGCGGGAGACAAGCAGATACGCAGTATTTT. The full variable domain, in which reference TRBV28 and TRBJ2-3 provide the parts outside the CDR3, is DVKVTQSSRYLVKRTGEKVFLECVQDMDHENMFWYRQDPGLGLRLIYFSYDVKMKEKGDIPEGYSVSREKKERFSLILESASTNQTSMYLCASSWRTSGRQADTQYFGPGTRLTVL.

The V gene is TRBV5-4, the J gene TRBJ2-3; no definite D call. Germline V gene sequence: CDR1 SGHNT, CDR2 YYREEE (reference sequence). The CDR3 has 13 amino acids. Trimming left V 4 bases short and J 0 bases short, with 6 bases between. DNA of the CDR3: TGTGCCAGCAGCACTTCTAGCACAGATACGCAGTATTTT. Residues: CASSTSSTDTQYF.

The chain combines TRBV2 with TRBJ1-2, with a tentative D call TRBD1 (6 bases). The CDR3 consists of 16 residues. Per germline, CDR1 SNHLY and CDR2 FYNNEI. Deletions cut 6 bases from V and 0 bases from J, with 17 bases between. CDR3 loop: CASSTYRDTANYGYTF. In DNA form, the CDR3 reads TGTGCCAGCAGCACATACCGGGACACCGCTAACTATGGCTACACCTTC.

The chain uses TRBV6-6 and TRBJ2-7, with a possible D match to TRBD1 (6 bases). Germline V lookup: CDR1 MNHNY, CDR2 SVGAGI (reference sequence). V gave up 0 bases and J gave up 9 bases, with 18 bases separating them. This CDR3 is 15 amino acids long. CDR3 sequence: CASSYSIASEGVQYF. The DNA for the CDR3 is TGTGCCAGCAGTTACTCGATCGCATCCGAGGGGGTGCAGTACTTC.

The V call is TRBV2, the J call TRBJ2-5; 8 nucleotides align to TRBD1. Germline V lookup: CDR1 SNHLY, CDR2 FYNNEI. J lost 5 bases, V lost 1 base, and 3 bases had no gene match. The CDR3 totals 14 residues. In DNA form, the CDR3 reads TGTGCCAGCAGTGAAGGACAGGGGCGGGAGACCCAGTACTTC. This gives the protein CASSEGQGRETQYF.

The gene calls are TRBV24-1 and TRBJ2-2; D may be TRBD1 (6 bases). V dropped 6 bases and J dropped 1 base, with 14 bases sitting between them. CDR3 size: 16 residues. From germline, CDR1 is KGHDR and CDR2 SFDVKD. CDR3 nucleotide sequence: TGTGCCACCAGTACCTCCCGAGGGGGGAACACCGGGGAGCTGTTTTTT. Its protein product is CATSTSRGGNTGELFF.

This clone was seen just once. The chain joins TRBV5-1 to TRBJ2-6; 10 bases are a match to TRBD1. In germline, CDR1 is SGHRS, CDR2 YFSETQ. With 4 bases clipped from V and 2 bases from J, the junction kept 3 bases outside the gene matches. The length of the CDR3 is 16 residues. Here the CDR3 reads CASSRGQGAGANVLTF. CDR3 nucleotide sequence: TGCGCCAGCAGCAGAGGACAGGGGGCTGGGGCCAACGTCCTGACTTTC.

CDR3 residues: CASKRTGGPSYEQYF. The CDR3 DNA reads TGTGCCAGCAAACGTACAGGGGGTCCCTCCTACGAGCAGTACTTC. The J gene is TRBJ2-7, the V gene TRBV27; TRBD1 agrees at 8 bases. V lost 7 bases and J lost 0; bases outside the gene matches: 8. Germline V gene data show CDR1 as MNHEY and CDR2 as SMNVEV (reference sequence). This CDR3 is built from 15 residues.

The rearrangement uses TRBV6-5 and TRBJ1-6; TRBD1 agrees at 10 bases. Per the germline V gene, CDR1 is MNHEY and CDR2 is SVGAGI. The length of the CDR3 is 14 residues. The J segment lost 6 bases and the V segment lost 6 bases, leaving 2 bases of the junction unmatched. The DNA for the CDR3 is TGTGCCAGCAGCTGGGACAGGGGTAATTCACCCCTCCACTTT. It codes for CASSWDRGNSPLHF.

J is TRBJ2-7 and V is TRBV27; 10 positions match TRBD2. There are 17 residues in the CDR3. Germline V lookup: CDR1 MNHEY, CDR2 SMNVEV (reference sequence). V dropped 6 bases and J dropped 3; count of bases not matched to a gene: 14. The CDR3 sequence is CASRTYLPASGSYEQYF. As DNA, the CDR3 is TGTGCCAGCAGAACATACCTTCCAGCTAGCGGGAGCTACGAGCAGTACTTC.

The chain employs TRBV19 and TRBJ2-1; maybe TRBD2 (6 bases). V gave up 5 bases and J gave up 3 bases, with 11 bases separating them. This CDR3 spans 14 amino acids. The germline V gene encodes CDR1 LNHDA and CDR2 SQIVND (reference sequence). The CDR3 loop is CASSFGSFYNEQFF. DNA of the CDR3: TGTGCCAGTAGTTTCGGGAGTTTCTACAATGAGCAGTTCTTC.

The DNA of the CDR3 is TGTGCCAGCAGACTCAATCAGCCCCAGCATTTT. It translates to CASRLNQPQHF. V gene TRBV6-5 combines with J gene TRBJ1-5; no firm D call. Trimming left V 6 bases short and J 3 bases short, with 3 bases between. This CDR3 is built from 11 residues. Germline CDR1 MNHEY, CDR2 SVGAGI.